The 11 T cell receptor beta chains below come from one sample, sequenced in a study of T-cell memory formation after mild COVID-19. TCRdb redid the calling of the 5' RACE reads with MiXCR, one entry per CDR3 protein. The profile covers tens of thousands of distinct CDR3 sequences, with around an eighth appearing a single time and about 28% taken by the ten largest. The sequencing sample was made of PBMCs or a T cell subset sorted from them (not recorded which). The receptors were sampled from an adult woman who had mild COVID-19 (a few samples of this study predate the infection). Cell type and time point are not known.

This chain uses TRBV4-1 with TRBJ1-1; no firm D call. Trimming pared 0 bases from V and 3 bases from J, leaving 11 bases between. The CDR3 is 15 amino acids. The germline V gene has CDR1 MGHRA and CDR2 YSYEKL. The CDR3 sequence is CASSQDWGGYTEAFF. The CDR3 DNA reads as TGCGCCAGCAGCCAAGATTGGGGAGGGTACACTGAAGCTTTCTTT.

The chain couples TRBV6-5 to TRBJ2-5; no definite D call. Germline-derived CDR1 and CDR2 are MNHEY and SVGAGI. This CDR3 region has 13 residues. Trimming pared 0 bases from V and 5 bases from J, leaving 7 bases between. The CDR3 bases are TGTGCCAGCAGTTACTCGTTTCTCGAGACCCAGTACTTC. It is translated as CASSYSFLETQYF.

V is TRBV4-2 and J is TRBJ2-7; the D call may be TRBD1 or TRBD2 (5 bases each). Trimming took off 3 bases at V and 2 bases at J, with 11 bases between the two ends. Germline V gene data show CDR1 as LGHNA and CDR2 as YNFKEQ. CDR3 size: 14 residues. This CDR3 reads CASSQYGATYEQYF. CDR3 DNA sequence: TGTGCCAGCAGCCAGTACGGGGCTACCTACGAGCAGTACTTC.

This clonotype has a handful of counts. This rearrangement joins TRBV2 to TRBJ2-4; 9 bases agree with TRBD1. Looked up from germline, CDR1 is SNHLY and CDR2 is FYNNEI. Trimming took 1 base from V and 0 from J; bases not matched to a gene: 4. The CDR3 length is 17 residues. The CDR3 here is CASSEEDRGAAKNIQYF. Here the CDR3 DNA reads TGTGCCAGCAGTGAAGAAGACAGGGGGGCAGCCAAAAACATTCAGTACTTC.

As to this clonotype: Its ends do not fully match the called genes, so a read error is possible. The chain links TRBV27 to TRBJ1-6; tentative D call: TRBD1 (6 bases). The CDR3 is 15 residues long. CDR1 is MNHEY, CDR2 SMNVEV, per germline (reference sequence). This CDR3 is CASSWFVRGNSPLHF. CDR3 bases: TGTGCCAGCAGTTGGTTTGTCAGGGGTAATTCACCACTCCACTTT.

This clonotype was counted only a few times. The chain recombines TRBV6-4 with TRBJ2-1, with D unclear. V was pared by 3 bases and J by 3 bases, with 6 bases between. Germline loops: CDR1 MRHNA, CDR2 SNTAGT. The CDR3 spans 13 residues. The CDR3 loop is CASSEEHYNEQFF. The CDR3 DNA reads TGTGCCAGCAGTGAGGAACACTACAATGAGCAGTTCTTC.

This clonotype was observed at least ten times. The chain carries TRBV4-1 and TRBJ2-7; 7 bases are a match to TRBD1. This CDR3 has 16 residues. CDR1 and CDR2 (germline): MGHRA, YSYEKL. Trimming at V came to 0 bases and at J to 2 bases, leaving 7 bases not matched to a gene. CDR3 protein: CASSQETGSPTYEQYF. The CDR3 nucleotides read TGCGCCAGCAGCCAAGAGACAGGGAGTCCCACCTACGAGCAGTACTTC.

In this sample, this clonotype turned up a few times. The chain recombines TRBV30 with TRBJ1-3, with D possibly being TRBD1 (6 bases). Germline V CDR1 and CDR2: GTSNPN, SVGIG (reference sequence). The ends were cut back, 8 bases at V and 8 bases at J, with 16 bases in the middle. This CDR3 region has 12 residues. CDR3 residues: CAVRGGGDTIYF. Here the CDR3 DNA reads TGTGCCGTCAGAGGGGGGGGGGACACCATATATTTT.

The chain uses TRBV10-3 and TRBJ2-5, with D tentatively TRBD2 (6 bases). Germline V gives CDR1 ENHRY, CDR2 SYGVKD. V gave up 3 bases and J gave up 7 bases, with 24 bases separating them. The CDR3 has 17 residues. The CDR3 bases are TGTGCCATCAGTGACCCGACCGGGACTCACCCTTTGGGGACCCAGTACTTC. Its protein product is CAISDPTGTHPLGTQYF.

This clonotype was observed a handful of times. The chain has TRBV18 and TRBJ1-2, with TRBD1 as a possible D gene (5 bases). Germline values: CDR1 KGHSH, CDR2 LQKENI. The CDR3 runs to 15 residues. The V gene lost 3 bases and the J gene lost 5 bases, with 16 bases spanning the gap. The CDR3 sequence: CASSPSTAPRYGYTF. CDR3 nucleotide sequence: TGTGCCAGCTCACCGTCGACAGCCCCACGGTATGGCTACACCTTC.

This clonotype has a handful of counts. J is TRBJ2-1 and V is TRBV4-2; TRBD2 is a possible D gene (5 bases). Germline CDR1 reads LGHNA; CDR2 reads YNFKEQ. Trimming shortened V by 0 bases and J by 10 bases, and 16 bases separated the two germline ends. The CDR3 has 15 residues. The CDR3: CASSQESVSGLEQFF. For the CDR3, the DNA is TGTGCCAGCAGCCAAGAGTCTGTCAGCGGACTGGAGCAGTTCTTC.